The sequence of this T cell receptor (beta chain) was determined in a study of beta chain features in type 1 diabetes. V trimming: 5 bases; J trimming: 6 bases; junction bases outside the gene matches: 9. Germline values: CDR1 SGDLS, CDR2 YYNGEE. The CDR3 has 16 amino acids. This clone came up a few times. Its antigen is not identified. Study findings and constraints: In type 1 diabetes patients, VDJ junctions had fewer insertions; deletions at these junctions were more frequent.

What was sequenced were expressed TCRB transcripts, since all of the isolated RNA had been reverse transcribed. This table comes from immunoSEQ multiplex PCR, and its TCRdb copy is limited to in-frame clones, with some not included. The sample yields 150,000 to 190,000 clones, around 10% seen once. The material sequenced was central memory CD4+ T cells from blood. J is TRBJ2-3 and V is TRBV9; 13 bases line up with TRBD2. The sequence came from a man between 18 and 35 years old in good health. The CDR3 bases are TGTGCCAGCAGTCCTCGACTAGCGGGGGGCGAGGATACGCAGTATTTT. This translates into CASSPRLAGGEDTQYF.